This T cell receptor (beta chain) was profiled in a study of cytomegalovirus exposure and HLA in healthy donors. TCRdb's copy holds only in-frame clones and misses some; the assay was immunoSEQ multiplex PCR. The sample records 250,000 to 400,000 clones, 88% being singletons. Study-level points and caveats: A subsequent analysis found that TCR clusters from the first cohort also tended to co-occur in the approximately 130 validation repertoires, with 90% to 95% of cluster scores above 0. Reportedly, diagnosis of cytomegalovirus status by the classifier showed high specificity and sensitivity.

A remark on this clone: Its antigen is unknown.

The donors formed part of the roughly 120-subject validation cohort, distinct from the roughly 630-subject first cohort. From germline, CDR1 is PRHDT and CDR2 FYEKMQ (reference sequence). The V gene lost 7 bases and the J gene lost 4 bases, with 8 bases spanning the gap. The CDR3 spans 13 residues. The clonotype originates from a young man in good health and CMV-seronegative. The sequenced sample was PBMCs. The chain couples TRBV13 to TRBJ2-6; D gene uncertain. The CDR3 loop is CASTWAGANVLTF. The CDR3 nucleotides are TGTGCCAGCACCTGGGCCGGGGCCAACGTCCTGACTTTC.